This TCR beta chain stems from a study of blood T cell repertoires in COVID-19. Whole-study context: Samples of COVID-19 (acute and convalescent) were obtained from the United States, Italy and Spain. In each case, the material was cDNA or gDNA derived from T cells, B-cell-depleted T cells, or PBMCs.

This clone was recorded only once. In the study's own analysis: Reference gene primer amplification gave nucleated cell count estimates. Assay used: immunoSEQ multiplex PCR; TCRdb lists only in-frame clones, some missing. V, J and clone size reflect that table, while D and trimming were determined from the DNA. This sample has 150,000 to 200,000 clones; over 70% occur once, and the top ten carry roughly a sixth. There are 16 residues in the CDR3. Germline V lookup: CDR1 SGDLS, CDR2 YYNGEE. Between the trimmed V and J ends, which lost 0 bases and 3 bases, there was a span of 12 bases. The sequenced sample consisted of peripheral blood. This sequence originates from a man aged 55 to 69 with active or convalescent COVID-19. This chain connects TRBV9 to TRBJ2-2, with D maybe TRBD1 (5 bases). For the CDR3, the DNA is TGTGCCAGCAGCGTAGGGGCAGGGTCCTACACCGGGGAGCTGTTTTTT. Amino acids: CASSVGAGSYTGELFF.